The sequence of this T cell receptor beta chain was determined in a study of cytomegalovirus exposure and HLA in healthy donors. Across the whole study: Researchers found that approximately 85% of 398 genotyped donors fell within the Caucasian-associated ancestry cluster.

This clone has just a few counts. The antigen remains undetermined. This CDR3 is built from 13 residues. Germline V CDR1 and CDR2: KGHSH, LQKENI. V lost 2 bases and J 6 bases, leaving 10 bases between the germline ends. Overall study findings and caveats: Researchers counted around 180 TCR beta chains as cytomegalovirus-associated. A missense DCLRE1C variant was associated with V- and J-gene trimming of TCR beta chains in a later analysis, and an independent cohort replicated the association. In an earlier analysis, in 620 or so donors, most V segments appeared productive either ~90% or ~30% of the time.

Vbeta (60) and Jbeta (13) primers were used in the PCR. TCRdb's copy holds only in-frame clones and misses some; the assay was immunoSEQ multiplex PCR. The sample lists some 140,000 clones; around 77% were seen once. Sequenced material: PBMCs. This chain connects TRBV18 to TRBJ1-2; D ambiguous. This clonotype originated in an older woman in good health and CMV-seronegative. CDR3 in DNA: TGTGCCAGCTCACCATCCAGTTTGGATGGCTACACCTTC. Its translation is CASSPSSLDGYTF.